This is a list of T cell receptor beta chains from one sample in a study of shared clonotypes between healthy human individuals. Method: immunoSEQ multiplex PCR; TCRdb's copy keeps in-frame clones and lacks some. Of 950,000 to 1,200,000 clones listed, around 77% were seen once; the top ten hold roughly 0.82%. The sample was memory CD4+ T cells from PBMCs. Receptors originate from a young man in good health. Some clones in this sample may be carry-over from other donors' samples. Each CDR3 is given with its conserved first and last residue. Fields, in order: V gene, D gene, J gene, clone size, CDR3 DNA, CDR3 protein. The D gene is left open where the match is weak. Clone size, where shown, is once, few, many, or a class for clones that have expanded.

TRBV18	-	TRBJ1-1	-	TGTGCCAGCTCCGCCGTTATGACAGGAGGAGCTTTCTTT	CASSAVMTGGAFF
TRBV11-2	-	TRBJ2-6	-	TGTGCCAGCAGCTTTACCCGCTCTGGGGCCAACGTCCTGACTTTC	CASSFTRSGANVLTF
TRBV2	-	TRBJ2-3	-	TGTGCCAGCAGGGCGGAACCGACACTCGGAGATACGCAGTATTTT	CASRAEPTLGDTQYF
TRBV25-1	-	TRBJ1-5	-	TGTGCCAGCTCCCCCCTGGGGGGTGGGGAGAATCAGCCCCAGCATTTT	CASSPLGGGENQPQHF
TRBV6-4	-	TRBJ2-7	-	TGTGCCAGCAACCGCAGACCGGACAACTACGAGCAGTACTTC	CASNRRPDNYEQYF
TRBV29-1	TRBD1	TRBJ2-3	-	TGCAGCGGGGGGTACAGGGGGCTAGTTACAGATACGCAGTATTTT	CSGGYRGLVTDTQYF
TRBV28	TRBD2	TRBJ2-3	-	TGTGCCAGCAGCTCCCGACTAGCGGGGCTCACAGATACGCAGTATTTT	CASSSRLAGLTDTQYF
TRBV30	-	TRBJ1-2	-	TGTGCCTGGAGTGTTGTATCATATGGCTACACCTTC	CAWSVVSYGYTF
TRBV29-1	-	TRBJ2-7	-	TGCAGCGCGGGGGACGGGGGATACGAACAGTACTTC	CSAGDGGYEQYF
TRBV6-4	-	TRBJ1-1	-	TGTGCCAGCAGTGGCCCGGTAAGGGGGGACACTGAAGCTTTCTTT	CASSGPVRGDTEAFF
TRBV12-5	-	TRBJ1-1	many	TGTGCTAGTGGTTTGTCCGACTCGTGGGCTTTCTTT	CASGLSDSWAFF
TRBV27	-	TRBJ2-7	-	TGTGGACTCGACTCTCTCTACGAGCAGTACTTC	CGLDSLYEQYF
TRBV19	TRBD2	TRBJ2-3	-	TGTGCCAGTAGACGACTAGCGGAAGGCACAGATACGCAGTATTTT	CASRRLAEGTDTQYF
TRBV2	-	TRBJ2-2	-	TGTGCCAGCAGTGGTCAGAAAACGAACACCGGGGAGCTGTTTTTT	CASSGQKTNTGELFF
TRBV2	TRBD1	TRBJ1-5	-	TGTGCCAGCAGGGCAGGGGGTAGCAATCAGCCCCAGCATTTT	CASRAGGSNQPQHF
TRBV6-1	TRBD1	TRBJ1-5	-	TGTGCCAGCAGTGAGGACAGGCCCAATCAGCCCCAGCATTTT	CASSEDRPNQPQHF
TRBV11-1	-	TRBJ2-5	-	TGTGCCAGCAGCTTAGGTTTGACAGCGGAGACCCAGTACTTC	CASSLGLTAETQYF
TRBV7-9	TRBD1	TRBJ1-3	-	TGTGCCAGCAGCTTAGCGAGGCGGGACAGATACTCTGGAAACACCATATATTTT	CASSLARRDRYSGNTIYF
TRBV5-1	TRBD2	TRBJ2-5	-	TGCGCCAGCAGCTTGGGTAGCGGGATAAAGACCCAGTACTTC	CASSLGSGIKTQYF
TRBV6-1	-	TRBJ1-4	-	TGTGCCAGCATGGAGGGTGTCGATGAAAAACTGTTTTTT	CASMEGVDEKLFF
TRBV28	TRBD1	TRBJ1-5	-	TGTGCCAGCAGGCCGGGACAGCTTAATCAGCCCCAGCATTTT	CASRPGQLNQPQHF
TRBV28	-	TRBJ2-7	-	TGTGCCAGCAGACCTATCAGGGGTAAAAGGAGCCTAGTAAGATACGAGCAGTACTTC	CASRPIRGKRSLVRYEQYF
TRBV2	TRBD1	TRBJ1-5	-	TGTGCCAGCAGGGGTTCGACAGGGAGAGAGCCCCAGCATTTT	CASRGSTGREPQHF
TRBV9	-	TRBJ1-2	-	TGTGCCAGCAGCGCAGCACCAGGGGTGAGCTATGGCTACACCTTC	CASSAAPGVSYGYTF
TRBV30	-	TRBJ1-4	-	TGTGCCTGGGGGAATGGGGGGTCTAATGAAAAACTGTTTTTT	CAWGNGGSNEKLFF
TRBV10-3	-	TRBJ1-6	few	TGTGCCATCAGTGAGTCTTATGGTTCACCCCTCCACTTT	CAISESYGSPLHF
TRBV28	-	TRBJ2-7	-	TGTGCCAGCACCCCGACCGGGGGCTCCTACGAGCAGTACTTC	CASTPTGGSYEQYF
TRBV6-5	TRBD1	TRBJ2-7	-	TGTGCCAGCAGCCCCGGGACAGGGATGGGCGAGCAGTACTTC	CASSPGTGMGEQYF
TRBV27	-	TRBJ1-6	-	TGTGCCAGCAGTTTAGGGGGAAATTCACCCCTCCACTTT	CASSLGGNSPLHF
TRBV9	TRBD2	TRBJ2-7	-	TGTGCCAGCAGCGCACATAGCGGGAGCCGGTTTTACGAGCAGTACTTC	CASSAHSGSRFYEQYF
TRBV5-6	TRBD1	TRBJ1-2	-	TGTGCCAGCAGCGTTACAGGGGCCGGCTATGGCTACACCTTC	CASSVTGAGYGYTF
TRBV28	-	TRBJ1-1	-	TGTGCCAGCAGTCCCCGGGGGGCGAGTAACACTGAAGCTTTCTTT	CASSPRGASNTEAFF
TRBV28	TRBD1	TRBJ1-1	-	TGTGCCAGCAGTTCCCCTCGACCGGGACAGGGGGCGTTGTATGCTTTCTTT	CASSSPRPGQGALYAFF
TRBV27	-	TRBJ2-2	many	TGTGCCAGCACCACAAGCGAGAAGGCGAACACCGGGGAGCTGTTTTTT	CASTTSEKANTGELFF
TRBV19	-	TRBJ1-5	-	TGTGCCAGCACCCGAGGACAGCCCCAGCATTTT	CASTRGQPQHF
TRBV19	-	TRBJ1-1	few	TGTGCCAGTAGTCCACTAAATCCGGCGACCACTGAAGCTTTCTTT	CASSPLNPATTEAFF
TRBV7-2	-	TRBJ2-2	-	TGTGCCAGCAGCTTAGCCGGGATCTCGACCGGGGAGCTGTTTTTT	CASSLAGISTGELFF
TRBV10-2	-	TRBJ2-7	once	TGCGCCAGCAGTGAGTACTCTTGGGACACCCACGAGCAGTACTTC	CASSEYSWDTHEQYF
TRBV6-1	-	TRBJ2-1	-	TGTGCCAGCAGTGAACATTACCGCGGCGATGAGCAGTTCTTC	CASSEHYRGDEQFF
TRBV5-1	TRBD1	TRBJ1-5	-	TGCGCCAGCAGCTTGGCCGGACAGGGGGCTTATCAGCCCCAGCATTTT	CASSLAGQGAYQPQHF
TRBV5-6	-	TRBJ2-1	once	TGTGCCAGCAGCGTAGGGCCGGGTAATGAGCAGTTCTTC	CASSVGPGNEQFF
TRBV15	-	TRBJ2-7	-	TGTGCCACCAGCAGAGGGCTTCTGGGGCGCAGCTCCTACGAGCAGTACTTC	CATSRGLLGRSSYEQYF
TRBV5-1	-	TRBJ1-2	-	TGCGCCAGCAGCTGGGGTGATGGCGGCTATGGCTACACCTTC	CASSWGDGGYGYTF
TRBV7-6	-	TRBJ1-4	-	TGTGCCAGCAGCTTAGTAGGAATAGATGAAAAACTGTTTTTT	CASSLVGIDEKLFF
TRBV10-3	-	TRBJ2-7	many	TGTGCCATCAGTGAGCTACAGGGAAGTCCCTACGAGCAGTACTTC	CAISELQGSPYEQYF
TRBV28	-	TRBJ2-7	-	TGTGCCAGCAGTTTATCGGTCGGGTTGGGTGAGCAGTACTTC	CASSLSVGLGEQYF
TRBV18	-	TRBJ2-6	-	TGTGCCAGCTCACCAAAGACAATTAACTCTGGGGCCAACGTCCTGACTTTC	CASSPKTINSGANVLTF
TRBV5-1	TRBD2	TRBJ2-1	-	TGCGCCAGCAGCTCAATGACTAGCGAATACTACAATGAGCAGTTCTTC	CASSSMTSEYYNEQFF